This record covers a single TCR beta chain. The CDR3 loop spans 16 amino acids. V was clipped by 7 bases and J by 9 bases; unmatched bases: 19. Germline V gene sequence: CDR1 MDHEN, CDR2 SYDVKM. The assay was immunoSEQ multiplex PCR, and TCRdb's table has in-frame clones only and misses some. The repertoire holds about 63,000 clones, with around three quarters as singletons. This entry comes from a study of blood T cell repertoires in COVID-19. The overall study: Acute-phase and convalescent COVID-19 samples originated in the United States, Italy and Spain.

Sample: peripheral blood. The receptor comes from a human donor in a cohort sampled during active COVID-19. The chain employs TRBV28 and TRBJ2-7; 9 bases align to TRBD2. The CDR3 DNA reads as TGTGCCAGCACCGAATCCACCGCGGGAGGGCCAGTTAGGCAGTACTTC. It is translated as CASTESTAGGPVRQYF. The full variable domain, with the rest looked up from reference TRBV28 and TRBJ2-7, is DVKVTQSSRYLVKRTGEKVFLECVQDMDHENMFWYRQDPGLGLRLIYFSYDVKMKEKGDIPEGYSVSREKKERFSLILESASTNQTSMYLCASTESTAGGPVRQYFGPGTRLTVT.